The present T cell receptor beta chain was sequenced within a study of Graves' ophthalmopathy and Graves' hyperthyroidism. The study's findings and limits: Appearing in blood as well were most expanded thyroid clonotypes above 0.001 frequency. Progression of ophthalmopathy was predicted by the model with around 68% sensitivity and around 77% specificity.

Trimming shortened V by 5 bases and J by 2 bases, and 10 bases separated the two germline ends. From germline, CDR1 is SGHRS and CDR2 YFSETQ. This CDR3 has 14 residues. Amplified material comprised TCR beta CDR3 regions derived from RNA transcripts. The authors performed first-round RT-PCR with HTBI primers and then a second-round multiplex PCR. TCRdb ran MiXCR on the multiplex PCR reads and lists one entry per CDR3 protein. Among 600,000 to 700,000 distinct CDR3 sequences listed, about 41% were seen once. This clonotype came up many times. Its matching antigen is unknown. The TCR comes from an adult man with Graves' ophthalmopathy. This sequence joins TRBV5-1 and TRBJ1-4; D may be TRBD1 (5 bases). Sequencing input: peripheral blood. The DNA of the CDR3 is TGCGCCAGCAGGGATCGGGGGACTAATGAAAAACTGTTTTTT. It is translated as CASRDRGTNEKLFF.